The present entry profiles one T cell receptor (beta chain) with its context. Its antigen is still unknown. In the same sample, other DNA sequences code for this CDR3. The germline V gene has CDR1 MNHNS and CDR2 SASEGT. V was clipped by 6 bases and J by 11 bases; unmatched bases: 7. CDR3 length: 14 amino acids. These data are taken from a study of cytomegalovirus exposure and HLA in healthy donors. Study-level findings and limits: Solely CMV serostatus was available to characterize immune exposure.

The PCR contained 60 Vbeta and 13 Jbeta primers. Data came from immunoSEQ multiplex PCR; TCRdb stores just in-frame clones and leaves some out. The table for this sample gives 50,000 to 60,000 clones. This TCR derives from a male donor in good health and CMV-seronegative. The V and J genes are TRBV6-1 and TRBJ2-3, with 14 bases identical to TRBD2. Sequenced sample: PBMCs. The CDR3 is CASSPGTSGRGQYF. CDR3 DNA sequence: TGTGCCAGCAGCCCCGGGACTAGCGGGAGAGGGCAGTATTTT.